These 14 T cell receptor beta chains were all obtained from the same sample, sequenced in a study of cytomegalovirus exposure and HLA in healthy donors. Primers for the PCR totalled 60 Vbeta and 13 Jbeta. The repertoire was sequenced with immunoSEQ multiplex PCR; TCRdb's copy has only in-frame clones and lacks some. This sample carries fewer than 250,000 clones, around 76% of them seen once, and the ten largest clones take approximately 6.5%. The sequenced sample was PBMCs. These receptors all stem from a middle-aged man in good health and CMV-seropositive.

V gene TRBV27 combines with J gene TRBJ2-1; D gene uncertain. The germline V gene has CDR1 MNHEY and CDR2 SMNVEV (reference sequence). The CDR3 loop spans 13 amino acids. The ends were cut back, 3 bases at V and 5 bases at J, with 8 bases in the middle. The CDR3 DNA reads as TGTGCCAGCAGTTTCGGTCGCCACAATGAGCAGTTCTTC. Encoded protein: CASSFGRHNEQFF.

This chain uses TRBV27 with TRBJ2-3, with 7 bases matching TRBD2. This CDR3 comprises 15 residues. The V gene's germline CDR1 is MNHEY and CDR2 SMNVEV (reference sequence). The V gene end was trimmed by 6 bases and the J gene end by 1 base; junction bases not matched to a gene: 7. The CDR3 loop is CASRASGGRTDTQYF. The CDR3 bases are TGTGCCAGCAGGGCTAGCGGAGGGCGCACAGATACGCAGTATTTT.

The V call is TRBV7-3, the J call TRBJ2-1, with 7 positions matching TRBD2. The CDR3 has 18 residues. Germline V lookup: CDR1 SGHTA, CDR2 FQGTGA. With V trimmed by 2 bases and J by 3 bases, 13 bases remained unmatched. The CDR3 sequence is CASSLLGGSPADYNEQFF. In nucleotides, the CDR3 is TGTGCCAGCAGCTTACTGGGCGGGAGCCCCGCGGACTACAATGAGCAGTTCTTC.

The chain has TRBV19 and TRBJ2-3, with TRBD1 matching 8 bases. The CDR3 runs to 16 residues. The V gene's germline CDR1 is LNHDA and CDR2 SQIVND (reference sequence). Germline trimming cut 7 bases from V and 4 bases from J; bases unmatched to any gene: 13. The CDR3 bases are TGTGCCAGTACCCCTAGTCAGGGGGCGGTCCCAGATACGCAGTATTTT. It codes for CASTPSQGAVPDTQYF.

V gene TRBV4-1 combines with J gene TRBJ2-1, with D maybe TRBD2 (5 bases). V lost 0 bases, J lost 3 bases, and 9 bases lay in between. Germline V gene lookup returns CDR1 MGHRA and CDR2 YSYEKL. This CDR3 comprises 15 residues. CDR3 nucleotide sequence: TGCGCCAGCAGCCAAGATGGACTTGACTACAATGAGCAGTTCTTC. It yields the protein CASSQDGLDYNEQFF.

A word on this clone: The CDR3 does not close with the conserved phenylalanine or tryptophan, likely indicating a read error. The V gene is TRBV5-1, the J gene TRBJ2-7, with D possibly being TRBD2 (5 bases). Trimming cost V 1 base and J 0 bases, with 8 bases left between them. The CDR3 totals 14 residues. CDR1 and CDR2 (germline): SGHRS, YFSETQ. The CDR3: CASSLNGVSYEQYS. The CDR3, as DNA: TGCGCCAGCAGCTTGAACGGGGTCTCCTACGAGCAGTACTCC.

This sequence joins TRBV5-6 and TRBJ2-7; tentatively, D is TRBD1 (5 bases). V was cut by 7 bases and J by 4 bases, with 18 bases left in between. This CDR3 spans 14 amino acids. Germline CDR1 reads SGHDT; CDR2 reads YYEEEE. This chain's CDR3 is CASRSRAMKYEQYV. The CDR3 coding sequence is TGTGCCAGCCGGAGCAGGGCCATGAAGTACGAGCAGTACGTC.

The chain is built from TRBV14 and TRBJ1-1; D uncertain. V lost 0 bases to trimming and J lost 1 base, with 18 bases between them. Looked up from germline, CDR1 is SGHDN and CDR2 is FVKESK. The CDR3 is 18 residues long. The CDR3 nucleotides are TGTGCCAGCAGCCAAGATCTCGGCGGTGCCAGTTGGAACACTGAAGCTTTCTTT. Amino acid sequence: CASSQDLGGASWNTEAFF.

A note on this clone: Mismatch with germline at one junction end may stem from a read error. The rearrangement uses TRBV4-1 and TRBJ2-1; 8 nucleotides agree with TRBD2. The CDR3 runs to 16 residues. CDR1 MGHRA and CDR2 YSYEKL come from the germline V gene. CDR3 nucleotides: TGCGCCAGCAGCACCCTTAGCGGGACCTCCGACAATGAGCAGTTCTTC. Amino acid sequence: CASSTLSGTSDNEQFF.

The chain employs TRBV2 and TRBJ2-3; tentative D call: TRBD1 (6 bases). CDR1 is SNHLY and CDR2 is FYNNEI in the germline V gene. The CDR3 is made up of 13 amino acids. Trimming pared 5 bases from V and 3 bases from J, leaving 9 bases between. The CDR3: CASSPTGTDTQYF. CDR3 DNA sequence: TGTGCCAGCAGTCCTACAGGGACAGATACGCAGTATTTT.

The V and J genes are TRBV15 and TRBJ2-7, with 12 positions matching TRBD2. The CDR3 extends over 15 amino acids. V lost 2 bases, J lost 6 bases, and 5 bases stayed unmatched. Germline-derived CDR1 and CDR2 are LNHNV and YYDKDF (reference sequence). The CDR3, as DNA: TGTGCCACCAGCAGACCGACTAGCGGGAGCCTCGAGCAGTACTTC. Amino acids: CATSRPTSGSLEQYF.

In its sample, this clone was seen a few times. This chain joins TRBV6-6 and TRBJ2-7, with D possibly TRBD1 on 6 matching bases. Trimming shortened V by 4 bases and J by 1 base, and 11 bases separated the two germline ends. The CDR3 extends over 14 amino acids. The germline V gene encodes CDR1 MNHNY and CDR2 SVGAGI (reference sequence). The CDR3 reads CASSWAGQSYEQYV. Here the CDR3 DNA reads TGTGCCAGCAGTTGGGCCGGACAGTCCTACGAGCAGTACGTC.

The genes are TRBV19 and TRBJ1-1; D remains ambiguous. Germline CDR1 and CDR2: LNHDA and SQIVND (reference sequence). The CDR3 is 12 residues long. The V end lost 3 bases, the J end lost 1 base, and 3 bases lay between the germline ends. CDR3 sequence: CASSIGNTEAFF. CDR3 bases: TGTGCCAGTAGTATCGGGAACACTGAAGCTTTCTTT.

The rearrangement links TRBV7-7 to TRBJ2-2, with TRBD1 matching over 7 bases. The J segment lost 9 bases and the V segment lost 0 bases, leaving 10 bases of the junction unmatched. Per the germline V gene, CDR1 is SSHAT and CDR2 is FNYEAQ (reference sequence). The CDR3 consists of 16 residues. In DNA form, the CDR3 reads TGTGCCAGCAGCTTAGCAGTCAGGGGGAAGGAAAGGGAGCTGTTTTTT. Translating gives CASSLAVRGKERELFF.